These T cell receptor beta chains were read from a single sample in a study of CXCR3-negative and CXCR3-positive naive CD8 T cells. No DNA is given; TCRdb re-called the 5' RACE reads and lists each CDR3 protein once. The sample includes about 63,000 distinct CDR3 sequences. Input material: naive CXCR3+ CD8+ T cells from blood. These receptors came from a human donor in good health. Some clones in this sample may be carry-over from other donors' samples. Both conserved end residues are part of each CDR3. Each record gives: V gene, J gene, clone size, CDR3 protein. Some rows mark clone size as missing; the rest say once, few, many or name a class of expanded clone.

TRBV29-1	TRBJ2-7	NA	CSVTPGSTYEQYF
TRBV29-1	TRBJ1-2	NA	CSVLRGYTSGYTF
TRBV7-2	TRBJ2-5	NA	CASRLPTGGFETQYF
TRBV2	TRBJ2-7	NA	CASPPEPGQGLYEQYF
TRBV29-1	TRBJ2-5	NA	CSGRASGGTQYF
TRBV7-9	TRBJ2-1	NA	CASSWSGSYNEQFF
TRBV7-6	TRBJ1-1	NA	CASSLIGRGSEAFF
TRBV25-1	TRBJ1-5	NA	CASSARDSHYQPQHF
TRBV6-4	TRBJ2-1	NA	CASSDSASGSSEQFF
TRBV5-1	TRBJ1-1	NA	CASSWGLDTEAFF
TRBV7-9	TRBJ2-6	NA	CASSPDRQGASGASVLTF
TRBV29-1	TRBJ2-5	NA	CSGGPFSGVAQETQYF
TRBV6-5	TRBJ1-1	NA	CASSVVDGTEAFF
TRBV21-1	TRBJ2-5	NA	CASTLDIQETQYF
TRBV28	TRBJ1-2	NA	CASTPTGGGNYGYTF
TRBV29-1	TRBJ2-3	NA	CSARSATDTQYF
TRBV6-4	TRBJ2-2	NA	CASSDGPTGELFF
TRBV29-1	TRBJ1-1	NA	CSGHENTEAFF
TRBV7-9	TRBJ1-2	NA	CASSPMLAPGDGYTF
TRBV7-6	TRBJ1-3	NA	CASSLRPDVSGNTIYF
TRBV30	TRBJ2-1	NA	CAWRYSGSEQFF
TRBV29-1	TRBJ2-2	NA	CSVVGDTGELFF
TRBV29-1	TRBJ2-3	NA	CSVDGHTSGGPLTDTQYF
TRBV7-2	TRBJ1-2	NA	CASSFDSYGYTF
TRBV11-3	TRBJ1-1	NA	CASSLPPTGGRTEAFF
TRBV4-3	TRBJ2-7	medium-sized	CASSQDGRGPYEQYF
TRBV29-1	TRBJ2-2	NA	CSVLGRGTGELFF
TRBV20-1	TRBJ1-1	NA	CSARDGRGDTEAFF
TRBV5-1	TRBJ1-2	NA	CASSDTPGFGYTF
TRBV12-3/TRBV12-4	TRBJ2-1	NA	CASSKAGGPNEQFF
TRBV5-1	TRBJ2-1	NA	CASSLGLAELYNEQFF
TRBV12-3/TRBV12-4	TRBJ2-7	NA	CASRSGTGIHEQYF